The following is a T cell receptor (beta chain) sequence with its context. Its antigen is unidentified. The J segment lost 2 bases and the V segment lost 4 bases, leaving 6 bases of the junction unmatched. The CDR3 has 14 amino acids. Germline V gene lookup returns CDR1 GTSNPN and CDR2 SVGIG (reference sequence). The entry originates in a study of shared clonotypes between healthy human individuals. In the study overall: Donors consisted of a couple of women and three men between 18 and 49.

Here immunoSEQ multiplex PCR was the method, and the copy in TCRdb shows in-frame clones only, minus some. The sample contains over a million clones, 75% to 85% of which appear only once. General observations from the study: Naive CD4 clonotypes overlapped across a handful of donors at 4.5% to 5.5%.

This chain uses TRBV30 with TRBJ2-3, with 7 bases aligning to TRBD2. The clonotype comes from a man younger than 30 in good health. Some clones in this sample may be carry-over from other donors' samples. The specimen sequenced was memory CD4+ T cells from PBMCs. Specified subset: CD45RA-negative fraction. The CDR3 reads CAWKLAAYTDTQYF. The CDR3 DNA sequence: TGTGCCTGGAAGCTAGCGGCCTACACAGATACGCAGTATTTT.